This T cell receptor (beta chain) was obtained from a study of CD8 T cell repertoires and HIV-1 epitope variants. Whole-study context: T cells were stimulated with Twenty-five Gag and Nef peptides separately. 1M T cells were kept uncultured as a baseline. Enriched T cells were co-cultured with equal autologous T cell-negative cells.

V was cut by 0 bases and J by 8 bases, with 11 bases left in between. The germline V gene has CDR1 MRHNA and CDR2 SNTAGT. The CDR3 runs 14 residues. Overall study results and limits: Beta chains alone show antigen proliferation, not cytokine profile or function.

About this clone itself: The antigen is unknown.

Using immunoSEQ multiplex PCR, the repertoire was profiled, and TCRdb retains in-frame clones only, with some absent. The table shows under 100,000 clones, with roughly 81% occurring only once. The sample was uncultured baseline CD8+ T cells from peripheral blood mononuclear cells (PBMCs). The TCR sequence derives from a male donor with HIV. The J gene is TRBJ2-1, the V gene TRBV6-4; D call uncertain. The DNA for the CDR3 is TGTGCCAGCAGTGACTCGAATCCGAGCGATGAGCAGTTCTTC. The encoded protein is CASSDSNPSDEQFF.